Each of the 12 T cell receptor beta chains below was sequenced from the same sample in a study of blood T cell repertoires in COVID-19. Profiled with immunoSEQ multiplex PCR; TCRdb holds only in-frame clones, not every one. Among over 250,000 clones listed, approximately 91% were seen once. The sample comprised peripheral blood. The receptors originated from a woman aged 25 to 39 with COVID-19, enrolled during active disease.

In DNA form, the CDR3 reads TGTGCCAGCAGTCCAGGGACAGTCGGCGACTATGGCTACACCTTC. Translating gives CASSPGTVGDYGYTF. The J gene is TRBJ1-2, the V gene TRBV27, with 7 positions matching TRBD1. This CDR3 comprises 15 residues. Germline V lookup: CDR1 MNHEY, CDR2 SMNVEV (reference sequence). V was pared by 5 bases and J by 3 bases, with 9 bases of the junction left unmatched.

The chain couples TRBV5-4 to TRBJ1-6; 7 bases align to TRBD1. This CDR3 is 16 amino acids long. CDR1 and CDR2 (germline): SGHNT, YYREEE (reference sequence). Trimming cost V 0 bases and J 9 bases; bases outside gene matches: 9. The CDR3 DNA sequence: TGTGCCAGCAGCTTGGCCCCAGGGGGTTTAACTTCACCCCTCCACTTT. The encoded protein is CASSLAPGGLTSPLHF.

The chain links TRBV6-6 to TRBJ2-7; 9 bases match TRBD1. CDR1 and CDR2 (germline): MNHNY, SVGAGI (reference sequence). The CDR3 spans 15 residues. The V gene end was trimmed by 6 bases and the J gene end by 6 bases; junction bases not matched to a gene: 12. CDR3 in DNA: TGTGCCAGCAGCTTCAACCGGGACAGGGTCGCCGAGCAGTACTTC. Translated, it gives CASSFNRDRVAEQYF.

V gene TRBV23-1 combines with J gene TRBJ1-2; D unresolved. TRBV23-1 is identified as an open reading frame with a role that is uncertain. The V and J ends lost 2 bases and 1 base respectively, with 5 bases between them. The length of the CDR3 is 13 residues. The CDR3 sequence is CASSQPFNYGYTF. The CDR3 nucleotides are TGCGCCAGCAGTCAACCTTTTAACTATGGCTACACCTTC.

The chain has TRBV3-1 (or the pseudogene TRBV3-2) and TRBJ2-7, with 9 bases matching TRBD2. Looked up from germline, CDR1 is LGHDT and CDR2 is YNNKEL (reference sequence). The CDR3 is 18 amino acids. Trimming at V came to 4 bases and at J to 7 bases, leaving 20 bases not matched to a gene. CDR3 nucleotides: TGTGCCAGCAGCCGGCTGTCTAGCGGGGCCCCCCAGGTGGAGGAGCAGTACTTC. Residues: CASSRLSSGAPQVEEQYF.

The chain is built from TRBV3-1 (or the pseudogene TRBV3-2) and TRBJ1-2, with D unclear. From germline, CDR1 is LGHDT and CDR2 YNNKEL (reference sequence). Trimming removed 8 bases from V and 1 base from J, with 17 bases in between. The CDR3 sequence is 15 residues long. Written as DNA, the CDR3 is TGTGCCAGCGGTCCCGGCGGGCTAAATAACTATGGCTACACCTTC. It specifies CASGPGGLNNYGYTF.

CDR3 sequence reads: CASSQDRTGNNQPQHF. Here the CDR3 DNA reads TGTGCCAGCAGCCAAGATCGGACAGGAAACAATCAGCCCCAGCATTTT. This chain links TRBV4-2 with TRBJ1-5, with 7 bases fitting TRBD1. The germline CDR1 and CDR2 sequences are LGHNA and YNFKEQ. With 0 bases clipped from V and 3 bases from J, the junction kept 5 bases outside the gene matches. This CDR3 region has 16 residues.

Only one count was recorded for this clone. The chain recombines TRBV6-5 with TRBJ1-1; D unresolved. V was shortened by 3 bases and J by 1 base, with 9 bases between the two germline ends. Germline V gene data show CDR1 as MNHEY and CDR2 as SVGAGI. This CDR3 contains 14 residues. The CDR3 DNA reads as TGTGCCAGCAGTTATCTCCCAGGGAACACTGAAGCTTTCTTT. This sequence encodes CASSYLPGNTEAFF.

The chain carries TRBV7-3 and TRBJ2-1; 8 nucleotides agree with TRBD1. From germline, CDR1 is SGHTA and CDR2 FQGTGA. V lost 4 bases to trimming and J lost 5 bases; unmatched junction nucleotides: 1. The length of the CDR3 is 13 residues. In nucleotides, the CDR3 is TGTGCCAGCAGCTCGGACAGGGACAATGAGCAGTTCTTC. It encodes CASSSDRDNEQFF.

The chain combines TRBV20-1 with TRBJ2-1, with 8 bases identical to TRBD2. Unmatched junction bases numbered 9, after V lost 3 bases and J lost 5 bases. The CDR3 covers 15 residues. CDR1 DFQATT and CDR2 SNEGSKA come from the germline V gene (reference sequence). As DNA, the CDR3 is TGCAGTGCTAGTTCCCAGCGGGAGCTCCACAATGAGCAGTTCTTC. It specifies CSASSQRELHNEQFF.

V usage is TRBV2 and J usage is TRBJ2-1; TRBD1 agrees at 7 bases. J gave up 4 bases and V 8 bases, and 5 bases lay outside the gene matches. Germline values: CDR1 SNHLY, CDR2 FYNNEI. The CDR3 runs 13 residues. CDR3 amino acids: CASQGRGYNEQFF. The DNA for the CDR3 is TGTGCCAGCCAGGGCAGGGGGTACAATGAGCAGTTCTTC.

The J gene is TRBJ1-5, the V gene TRBV6-1; unclear D gene. Germline V gene data show CDR1 as MNHNS and CDR2 as SASEGT. V dropped 3 bases and J dropped 0 bases, with 9 bases sitting between them. This CDR3 contains 15 residues. CDR3: CASSDGVLSNQPQHF. The CDR3 DNA is TGTGCCAGCAGTGACGGGGTCCTTAGCAATCAGCCCCAGCATTTT.